One sample yielded the 28 T cell receptor beta chains listed below, sequenced in a study of tissue T cells after allogeneic stem cell transplantation. Described time point: mouse harvest day 14 after allogeneic transplant. Each mouse received 10^7 T-cell-depleted marrow cells plus 10^6 splenic CD5+ T cells by tail vein. Libraries were prepared by immunoSEQ multiplex PCR; TCRdb keeps only in-frame clonotypes and omits some of them. The sample shows roughly 1,400 clones, roughly 47% of them seen only once. Sequencing was done on a sample of spleen. These TCRs come from a female BALB/c mouse given C57BL/6 T cells with graft-versus-host disease after an allogeneic hematopoietic cell transplant.

This clone was counted once. Gene labels here are mouse ones. The read stops 1 residue short of the end of the CDR3; the missing end is completed from the germline J gene. The chain recombines TRBV12-2 with TRBJ1-1; D is unclear. Per the germline V gene, CDR1 is SGHLS and CDR2 is HYDKME. This CDR3 contains 12 residues. The ends were cut back, 2 bases at V and 1 base at J, with 4 bases in the middle. Here the CDR3 reads CASSHRNTEVFF. The sequenced part of the CDR3 DNA is TGTGCCAGCTCTCACAGGAACACAGAAGTCTTC.

This clone was counted between two and nine times. Gene names and germline refer to mouse. The DNA ends 1 residue before the CDR3 does, and the rest of the CDR3 is filled in from the germline J gene. V and J are TRBV19 and TRBJ1-4; TRBD1 might be the D (6 bases). Trimming pared 2 bases from V and 5 bases from J, leaving 13 bases between. This CDR3 spans 15 amino acids. The germline gives CDR1 FNHDT, CDR2 SITEND (reference sequence). The CDR3 protein is CASSIYGTINERLFF. The sequenced CDR3 bases are TGTGCCAGCAGTATTTATGGGACAATTAACGAAAGATTATTT.

As to this clone: The gene symbols are mouse symbols. The sequence runs out 1 residue before the end of the CDR3; the remainder is reconstructed from the germline J gene. The chain combines TRBV16 with TRBJ1-1; D gene uncertain. Trimming cost V 5 bases and J 0 bases, with 7 bases left between them. This CDR3 spans 13 amino acids. In germline, CDR1 is SGHSA, CDR2 FRNQAP. CDR3: CASSKGANTEVFF. CDR3 bases read: TGTGCAAGCAGCAAGGGTGCAAACACAGAAGTCTTC.

Comments on this clone: The germline and genes are mouse ones. The read terminates 1 residue before the CDR3 end, so the remaining end is supplied by the germline J gene. This chain connects TRBV23 to TRBJ2-2; TRBD2, the table's D call, was not compared with the DNA. The CDR3 sequence is 18 residues long. Germline lookup yields CDR1 KGHTA and CDR2 FQNQQP. CDR3 protein: CSSSQSGDWGGCTGQLYF. The part of the CDR3 DNA that was read is TGCTCCAGCAGTCAATCAGGGGACTGGGGGGGTTGCACCGGGCAGCTCTAC.

Details on this clone: Gene and germline names: mouse. The read stops 1 residue short of the end of the CDR3; the missing end is completed from the germline J gene. This chain links TRBV4 with TRBJ2-7; 12 positions agree with TRBD2. CDR3 length: 14 residues. V dropped 4 bases and J dropped 6; count of bases not matched to a gene: 4. The V gene's germline CDR1 is LGHDT and CDR2 YNNKQL (reference sequence). The CDR3 DNA, read in part, is TGTGCCAGCAGCTCCGGGACTGGGGGGCCTGAACAGTAC. Its translation is CASSSGTGGPEQY. The CDR3 as a whole reads CASSSGTGGPEQYF.

This clone is medium-sized within its sample. Genes here carry mouse names. The CDR3 end is not reached by the read, which stops 1 residue before it; the germline J gene fills it in. The gene calls are TRBV29 and TRBJ1-6, with 9 bases fitting TRBD1. TRBJ1-6 is identified as an open reading frame with a role that is uncertain. The CDR3 spans 14 residues. Germline values: CDR1 MSHET, CDR2 SYDVDS. The J segment lost 10 bases and the V segment lost 7 bases, leaving 8 bases of the junction unmatched. This chain's CDR3 is CASTGTGKGSPLYF. The sequenced part of the CDR3 DNA is TGTGCTAGCACCGGGACAGGGAAGGGGTCGCCCCTCTAC.

This clone was observed a few times. Gene names denote mouse genes. CDR3: CGAREQGHSYEQYF. The DNA read from the CDR3 is TGTGGTGCTAGGGAGCAGGGCCACTCCTATGAACAGTAC. The chain links TRBV20 to TRBJ2-7; D may be TRBD1 (5 bases). The sequenced fragment ends 1 residue before the CDR3 boundary, so the rest is inferred from the germline J gene. The germline CDR1 and CDR2 sequences are GFQATS and STVNSAI. The CDR3 contains 14 residues. The V end lost 0 bases, the J end lost 0 bases, and 9 bases lay between the germline ends.

Of note for this clone: Any gene name here is a mouse gene name. The read ends 1 residue early relative to the CDR3; the germline J gene fills the gap. The chain employs TRBV2 and TRBJ2-5; 8 nucleotides match TRBD2. The V segment lost 0 bases and the J segment 5 bases; nucleotides outside the gene matches: 7. This CDR3 has 16 residues. Germline loops: CDR1 LGHNA, CDR2 YSYQKL. CDR3 in amino acids: CASSQEGWGDRDTQYF. The part of the CDR3 DNA that was read is TGTGCCAGCAGCCAAGAAGGCTGGGGGGATAGAGACACCCAGTAC.

A remark on this clone: Mouse names are used for the genes. The DNA ends 1 residue before the CDR3 does, and the rest of the CDR3 is filled in from the germline J gene. This sequence joins TRBV19 and TRBJ2-2; 10 bases line up with TRBD2. The trim removed 4 bases at V and 4 bases at J, leaving 1 base unmatched. This CDR3 comprises 14 residues. Germline assignment: CDR1 FNHDT and CDR2 SITEND (reference sequence). The CDR3 region is CASSGLGVTGQLYF. Incomplete CDR3 DNA: TGTGCCAGCAGTGGACTGGGGGTCACCGGGCAGCTCTAC.

A remark on this clone: The gene names given are mouse names. The observed sequence ends 1 residue before the CDR3 terminus, with the missing tail filled in from the germline J gene. The chain couples TRBV5 to TRBJ1-1; 11 bases align to TRBD1. V shed 0 bases, J shed 4 bases, and the junction held 4 bases outside the gene matches. Germline CDR1 reads LGHNA; CDR2 reads YNLKQL (reference sequence). The CDR3 spans 16 residues. This chain's CDR3 is CASSQDRTGGGTEVFF. The sequenced CDR3 bases are TGTGCCAGCAGCCAAGACCGGACAGGGGGCGGCACAGAAGTCTTC.

On this clone: The genes and germline here are from mouse. The CDR3 end falls 1 residue outside the read, so it is completed with the germline J gene. The chain joins TRBV3 to TRBJ2-5; D might be TRBD1 or TRBD2, each matching 5 bases. V was pared by 3 bases and J by 0 bases, with 13 bases between. The CDR3 is 16 residues long. The V gene's germline CDR1 is SNHLY and CDR2 FYNGKV (reference sequence). CDR3 DNA (partial): TGTGCCAGCAGCTTTGCCGGGGGAATTAACCAAGACACCCAGTAC. As protein: CASSFAGGINQDTQY. The full CDR3 is CASSFAGGINQDTQYF.

Points on this clone: These gene names are mouse names. From the germline J gene comes the end of the CDR3, since the read stops 1 residue before it. J is TRBJ2-5 and V is TRBV26, with D perhaps TRBD2 (6 bases). The CDR3 spans 15 residues. Trimming left V 4 bases short and J 0 bases short, with 11 bases between. The germline CDR1 and CDR2 sequences are KGHPV and FQNQEV (reference sequence). CDR3 in amino acids: CASSPLGSNQDTQYF. Incomplete CDR3 DNA: TGTGCCAGCAGTCCCCTGGGGTCTAACCAAGACACCCAGTAC.

To note about this clone: Gene names follow the mouse nomenclature. The CDR3 extends 1 residue past the end of the read, so its final part is completed from the germline J gene. The genes are TRBV13-3 and TRBJ2-4, with TRBD2 matching over 10 bases. CDR1 NNHDY and CDR2 SYVADS come from the germline V gene. The CDR3 is made up of 15 amino acids. Losses at the gene ends were 4 bases for V and 2 bases for J; bases not matched to a gene: 4. The covered CDR3 bases are TGTGCCAGCAGTCGGACTGGGGGCACTCAAAACACCTTGTAC. Protein sequence: CASSRTGGTQNTLY. The entire CDR3 reads CASSRTGGTQNTLYF.

In the case of this clone: The genes and germline here are from mouse. Read data end 1 residue before the CDR3 end; the end is taken from the germline J gene. The chain recombines TRBV29 with TRBJ2-3; D possibly corresponds to TRBD2 (6 bases). This CDR3 is 15 amino acids long. Germline V CDR1 and CDR2: MSHET, SYDVDS. Trimming stripped 0 bases from V and 1 base from J, with 8 bases between. The CDR3 loop is CASSLSGGRAETLYF. Partial CDR3 DNA: TGTGCTAGCAGTTTATCGGGGGGACGTGCAGAAACGCTGTAT.

This clone has just a few counts. Mouse gene names apply. The CDR3 is cut off 1 residue early in the read; its end comes from the germline J gene. The chain uses TRBV26 and TRBJ2-7; D unclear. Germline V gives CDR1 KGHPV, CDR2 FQNQEV (reference sequence). Trimming removed 5 bases from V and 4 bases from J, with 9 bases in between. This CDR3 is built from 12 residues. The part of the CDR3 DNA that was read is TGTGCCAGCAGTGGAGACACTTATGAACAGTAC. Translation gives CASSGDTYEQY. The full CDR3 is CASSGDTYEQYF.

To note about this clone: Any gene name here is a mouse gene name. The DNA ends 1 residue before the CDR3 does, and the rest of the CDR3 is filled in from the germline J gene. The genes are TRBV19 and TRBJ1-3; no clear D gene. The germline V gene has CDR1 FNHDT and CDR2 SITEND (reference sequence). V was cut by 1 base and J by 1 base, with 6 bases left in between. The CDR3 is made up of 14 amino acids. The DNA read from the CDR3 is TGTGCCAGCAGTATACGGCACTCTGGAAATACGCTCTAT. Translating it yields CASSIRHSGNTLY. The CDR3, in full, reads CASSIRHSGNTLYF.

With regard to this clone: Gene names are the mouse ones. This CDR3 reads CASSRTGGTNERLFF. The covered CDR3 bases are TGTGCCAGCAGCCGGACAGGGGGGACCAACGAAAGATTATTT. The V call is TRBV3, the J call TRBJ1-4; 10 bases agree with TRBD1. The read stops 1 residue short of the end of the CDR3; the missing end is completed from the germline J gene. Looked up from germline, CDR1 is SNHLY and CDR2 is FYNGKV (reference sequence). The CDR3 extends over 15 amino acids. Trimming removed 5 bases from V and 3 bases from J; junction bases left unmatched: 3.

This clone appeared a few times. These gene names are mouse names. The CDR3 end lies 1 residue beyond the end of the read and is filled in from the germline J gene. The genes are TRBV1 and TRBJ1-1; D gene ambiguous. CDR1 is NSQYPW, CDR2 LRSPGD, per germline (reference sequence). With 0 bases removed from V and 0 bases from J, the gap between germline ends came to 5 bases. The CDR3 runs to 14 residues. This chain's CDR3 is CTCSADLANTEVFF. Incomplete CDR3 DNA: TGCACCTGCAGTGCAGATCTGGCAAACACAGAAGTCTTC.

As for this clone: The genes and germline here are from mouse. The read halts 1 residue ahead of the CDR3 end, with the missing end drawn from the germline J gene. This rearrangement joins TRBV1 to TRBJ1-1; 10 bases match TRBD1. In germline, CDR1 is NSQYPW, CDR2 LRSPGD (reference sequence). V lost 1 base, J lost 5 bases, and 1 base stayed unmatched. This CDR3 region has 14 residues. The CDR3 protein is CTCSAADRGTEVFF. Incomplete CDR3 DNA: TGCACCTGCAGTGCAGCGGACAGGGGGACAGAAGTCTTC.

Regarding this clone: Mouse names are used for the genes. Read data end 1 residue before the CDR3 end; the end is taken from the germline J gene. The chain recombines TRBV5 with TRBJ2-3, with 7 bases matching TRBD2. The CDR3 consists of 15 residues. Looked up from germline, CDR1 is LGHNA and CDR2 is YNLKQL (reference sequence). V lost 1 base, J lost 0 bases, and 1 base stayed unmatched. The CDR3 here is CASSQGLGSAETLYF. Partial CDR3 DNA: TGTGCCAGCAGCCAAGGACTGGGAAGTGCAGAAACGCTGTAT.

Turning to this clone: Gene names are mouse gene names. Coverage ceases 1 residue before the CDR3 finishes, and the germline J gene fills in the end. This chain connects TRBV5 to TRBJ2-4, with 7 bases aligning to TRBD1. The CDR3 sequence is 14 residues long. V shed 4 bases and J 1 base; nucleotides not matched to a gene: 2. Germline assignment: CDR1 LGHNA and CDR2 YNLKQL (reference sequence). This CDR3 is CASSLGQGQNTLYF. Incomplete CDR3 DNA: TGTGCCAGCAGCCTCGGACAGGGTCAAAACACCTTGTAC.

This clone is large (0.1 to 1%) in the sample. The gene symbols are mouse symbols. The DNA ends 1 residue before the CDR3 does, and the rest of the CDR3 is filled in from the germline J gene. This chain connects TRBV2 to TRBJ2-7, with unresolved D. V lost 0 bases and J 4 bases, leaving 4 bases between the germline ends. The CDR3 loop spans 12 amino acids. The germline gives CDR1 LGHNA, CDR2 YSYQKL. Here the CDR3 reads CASSQDSYEQYF. The sequenced part of the CDR3 DNA is TGTGCCAGCAGCCAAGACAGTTATGAACAGTAC.

Worth noting for this clone: Gene names and germline refer to mouse. The read falls 1 residue short of the CDR3 end, and the missing part is taken from the germline J gene. The rearrangement links TRBV15 to TRBJ2-1, with D possibly being TRBD1 (6 bases). The CDR3 is made up of 14 amino acids. V gave up 1 base and J gave up 4 bases, with 8 bases separating them. Germline V gene lookup returns CDR1 SGHND and CDR2 FRSKSL. The CDR3: CASSLEQGYAEQFF. The covered CDR3 bases are TGTGCCAGCAGTTTAGAACAGGGATATGCTGAGCAGTTC.

In regard to this clone: The listed genes are named as in mouse. The sequenced fragment ends 1 residue before the CDR3 boundary, so the rest is inferred from the germline J gene. The chain carries TRBV13-2 and TRBJ2-4; 8 nucleotides align to TRBD2. J lost 1 base, V lost 4 bases, and 2 bases had no gene match. From germline, CDR1 is NNHNN and CDR2 SYGAGS (reference sequence). This CDR3 spans 14 amino acids. The covered CDR3 bases are TGTGCCAGCGGTCAGACTGGGGGTCAAAACACCTTGTAC. It is translated as CASGQTGGQNTLY. In full, the CDR3 reads CASGQTGGQNTLYF.

A word on this clone: Gene names denote mouse genes. With the read ending 1 residue before the CDR3 end, the germline J gene is used to fill in that end. The chain employs TRBV5 and TRBJ1-6; 10 nucleotides match TRBD1. TRBJ1-6 falls under the ORF class, with uncertain function. The CDR3 is 17 residues long. The V segment lost 4 bases and the J segment 0 bases; nucleotides outside the gene matches: 3. CDR1 and CDR2 (germline): LGHNA, YNLKQL (reference sequence). CDR3 protein: CASSPGQGNSYNSPLYF. The CDR3 DNA, read in part, is TGTGCCAGCAGCCCGGGACAGGGGAATTCCTATAATTCGCCCCTCTAC.

This clone occurred a few times. Here the gene names and germline are mouse. The read falls 1 residue short of the CDR3 end, and the missing part is taken from the germline J gene. This sequence joins TRBV5 and TRBJ1-1, with D perhaps TRBD1 (6 bases). CDR3 length: 14 residues. V lost 1 base and J lost 4, with 10 bases in between. The germline V gene has CDR1 LGHNA and CDR2 YNLKQL (reference sequence). Incomplete CDR3 DNA: TGTGCCAGCAGCCAAGCAGGGGAGAGCACAGAAGTCTTC. Translated: CASSQAGESTEVF. The full CDR3 reads CASSQAGESTEVFF.

A few counts support this clone. Here the gene names and germline are mouse. The CDR3 end lies 1 residue beyond the end of the read and is filled in from the germline J gene. The chain has TRBV16 and TRBJ2-7; unclear D gene. The germline V gene has CDR1 SGHSA and CDR2 FRNQAP. V was shortened by 0 bases and J by 0 bases, with 3 bases between the two germline ends. CDR3 length equals 13 residues. CDR3 residues: CASSLELSYEQYF. CDR3 DNA (partial): TGTGCAAGCAGCTTAGAGCTCTCCTATGAACAGTAC.

This clone is medium-sized by share. Gene names denote mouse genes. With the read ending 1 residue before the CDR3 end, the germline J gene is used to fill in that end. V gene TRBV5 combines with J gene TRBJ2-7, with 8 bases identical to TRBD2. CDR3 size: 14 residues. V lost 1 base, J lost 6 bases, and 5 bases stayed unmatched. CDR1 and CDR2 from the germline V gene are LGHNA and YNLKQL (reference sequence). CDR3 amino acids: CASSQVGGESEQYF. CDR3 bases read: TGTGCCAGCAGCCAAGTTGGGGGGGAGAGTGAACAGTAC.